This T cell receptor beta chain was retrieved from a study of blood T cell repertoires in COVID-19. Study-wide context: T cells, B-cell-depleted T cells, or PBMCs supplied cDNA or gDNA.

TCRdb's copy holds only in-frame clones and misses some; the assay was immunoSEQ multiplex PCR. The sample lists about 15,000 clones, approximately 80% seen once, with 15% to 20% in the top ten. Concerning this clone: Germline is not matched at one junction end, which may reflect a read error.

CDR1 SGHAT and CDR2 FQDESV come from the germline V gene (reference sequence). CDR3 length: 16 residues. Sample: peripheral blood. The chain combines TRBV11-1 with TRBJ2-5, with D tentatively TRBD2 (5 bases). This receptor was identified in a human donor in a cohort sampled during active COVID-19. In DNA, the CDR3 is TGTGCCAGCAGCTCCATCCCCCGTCGACTACCAGAGACCCTGTACTTC. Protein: CASSSIPRRLPETLYF.